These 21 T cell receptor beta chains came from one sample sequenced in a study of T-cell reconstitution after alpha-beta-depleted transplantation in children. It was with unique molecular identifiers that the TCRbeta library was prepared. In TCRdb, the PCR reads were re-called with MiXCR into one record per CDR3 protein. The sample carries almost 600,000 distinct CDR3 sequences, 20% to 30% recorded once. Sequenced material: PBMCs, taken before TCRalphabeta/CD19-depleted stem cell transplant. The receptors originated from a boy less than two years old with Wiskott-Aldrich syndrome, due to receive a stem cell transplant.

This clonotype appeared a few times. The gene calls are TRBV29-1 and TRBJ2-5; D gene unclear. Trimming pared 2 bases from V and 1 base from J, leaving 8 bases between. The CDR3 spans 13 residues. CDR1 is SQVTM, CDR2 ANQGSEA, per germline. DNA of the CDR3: TGCAGCGTTGAATGGGTTTTCCAAGAGACCCAGTACTTC. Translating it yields CSVEWVFQETQYF.

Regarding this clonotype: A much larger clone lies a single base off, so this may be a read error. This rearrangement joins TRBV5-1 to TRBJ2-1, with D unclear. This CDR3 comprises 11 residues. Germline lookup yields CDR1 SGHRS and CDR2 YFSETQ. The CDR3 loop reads CASSLEYEHFF. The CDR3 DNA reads TGCGCCAGCAGCTTGGAGTATGAGCATTTCTTC.

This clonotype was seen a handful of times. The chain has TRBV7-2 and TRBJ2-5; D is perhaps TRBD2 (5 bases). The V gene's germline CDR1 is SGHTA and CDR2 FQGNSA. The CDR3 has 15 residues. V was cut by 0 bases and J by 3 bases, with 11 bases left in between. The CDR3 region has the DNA TGTGCCAGCAGCTTAGCGCTAGGACTCAAAGAGACCCAGTACTTC. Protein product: CASSLALGLKETQYF.

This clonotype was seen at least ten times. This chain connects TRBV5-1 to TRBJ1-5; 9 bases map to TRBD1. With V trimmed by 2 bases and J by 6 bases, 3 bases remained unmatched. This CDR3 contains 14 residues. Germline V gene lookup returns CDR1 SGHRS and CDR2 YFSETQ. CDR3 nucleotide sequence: TGCGCCAGCAGCTTACAGGGGGCGGGTCAGCCCCAGCATTTT. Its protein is CASSLQGAGQPQHF.

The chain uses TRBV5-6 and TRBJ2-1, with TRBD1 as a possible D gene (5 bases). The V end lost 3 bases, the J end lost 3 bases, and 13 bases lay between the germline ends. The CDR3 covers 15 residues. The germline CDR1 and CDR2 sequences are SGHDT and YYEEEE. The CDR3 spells CASSSARQIYNEQFF. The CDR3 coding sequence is TGTGCCAGCAGCTCCGCGAGACAGATCTACAATGAGCAGTTCTTC.

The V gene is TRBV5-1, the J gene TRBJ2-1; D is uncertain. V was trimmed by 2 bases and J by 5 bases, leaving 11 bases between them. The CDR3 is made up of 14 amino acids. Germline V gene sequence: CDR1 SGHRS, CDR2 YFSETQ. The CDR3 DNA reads TGCGCCAGCAGCTTTATCACAGCACACAATGAGCAGTTCTTC. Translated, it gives CASSFITAHNEQFF. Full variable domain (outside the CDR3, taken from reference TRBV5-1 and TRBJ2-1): KAGVTQTPRYLIKTRGQQVTLSCSPISGHRSVSWYQQTPGQGLQFLFEYFSETQRNKGNFPGRFSGRQFSNSRSEMNVSTLELGDSALYLCASSFITAHNEQFFGPGTRLTVL.

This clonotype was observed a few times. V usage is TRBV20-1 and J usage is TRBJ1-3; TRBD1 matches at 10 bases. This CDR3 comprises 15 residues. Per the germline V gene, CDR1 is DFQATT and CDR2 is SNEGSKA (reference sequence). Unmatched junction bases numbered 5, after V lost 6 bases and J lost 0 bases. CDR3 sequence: CSAATGGISGNTIYF. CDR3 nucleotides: TGCAGTGCGGCGACAGGGGGCATCTCTGGAAACACCATATATTTT.

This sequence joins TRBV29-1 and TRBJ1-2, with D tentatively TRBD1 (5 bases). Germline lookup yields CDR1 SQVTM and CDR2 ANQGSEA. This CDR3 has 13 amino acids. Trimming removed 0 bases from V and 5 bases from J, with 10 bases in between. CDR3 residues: CSVEEGSGYGYTF. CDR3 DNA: TGCAGCGTTGAAGAAGGGTCAGGGTATGGCTACACCTTC.

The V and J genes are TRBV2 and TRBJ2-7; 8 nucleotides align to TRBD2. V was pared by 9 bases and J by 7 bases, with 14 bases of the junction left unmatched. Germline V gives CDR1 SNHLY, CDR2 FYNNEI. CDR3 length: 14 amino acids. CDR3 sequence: CASDDGTRLQEQYF. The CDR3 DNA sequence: TGTGCCAGTGATGACGGGACTAGGTTGCAAGAGCAGTACTTC.

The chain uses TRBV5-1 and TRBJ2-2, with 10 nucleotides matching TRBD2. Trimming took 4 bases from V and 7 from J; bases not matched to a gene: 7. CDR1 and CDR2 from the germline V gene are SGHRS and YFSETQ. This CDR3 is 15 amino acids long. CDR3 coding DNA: TGCGCCAGCAGCCCACTAGCGGGAAAAATCGGGGAGCTGTTTTTT. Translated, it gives CASSPLAGKIGELFF.

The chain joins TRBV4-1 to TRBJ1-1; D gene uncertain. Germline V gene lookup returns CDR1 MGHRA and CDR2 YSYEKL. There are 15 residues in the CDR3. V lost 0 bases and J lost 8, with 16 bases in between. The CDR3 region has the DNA TGCGCCAGCAGCCAAGATAGCTCGGCGATCCTGGAAGCTTTCTTT. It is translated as CASSQDSSAILEAFF.

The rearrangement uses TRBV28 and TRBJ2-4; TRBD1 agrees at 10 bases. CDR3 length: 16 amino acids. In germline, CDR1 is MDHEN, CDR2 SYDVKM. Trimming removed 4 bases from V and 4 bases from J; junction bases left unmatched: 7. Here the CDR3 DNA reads TGTGCCAGCAGTTCCGGGGGACAGGGGATTAAAAACATTCAGTACTTC. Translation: CASSSGGQGIKNIQYF.

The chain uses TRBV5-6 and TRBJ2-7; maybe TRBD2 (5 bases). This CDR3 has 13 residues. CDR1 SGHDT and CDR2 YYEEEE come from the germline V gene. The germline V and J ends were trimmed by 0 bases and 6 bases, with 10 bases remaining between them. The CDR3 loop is CASSLATRGEQYF. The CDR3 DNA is TGTGCCAGCAGCTTGGCGACTCGGGGCGAGCAGTACTTC.

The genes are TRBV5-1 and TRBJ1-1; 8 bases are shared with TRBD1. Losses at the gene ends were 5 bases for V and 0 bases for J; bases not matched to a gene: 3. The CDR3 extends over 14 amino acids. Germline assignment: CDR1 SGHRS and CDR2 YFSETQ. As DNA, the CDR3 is TGCGCCAGCAGACAGGGGGTCGTGAACACTGAAGCTTTCTTT. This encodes CASRQGVVNTEAFF.

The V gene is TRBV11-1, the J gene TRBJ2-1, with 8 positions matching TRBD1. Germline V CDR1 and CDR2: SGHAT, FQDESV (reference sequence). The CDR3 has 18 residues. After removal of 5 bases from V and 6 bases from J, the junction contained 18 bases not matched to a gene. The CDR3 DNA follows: TGTGCCAGCAGCGTAAAGGGACAGGTTGAAAAGGGCTTCAATGAGCAGTTCTTC. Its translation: CASSVKGQVEKGFNEQFF.

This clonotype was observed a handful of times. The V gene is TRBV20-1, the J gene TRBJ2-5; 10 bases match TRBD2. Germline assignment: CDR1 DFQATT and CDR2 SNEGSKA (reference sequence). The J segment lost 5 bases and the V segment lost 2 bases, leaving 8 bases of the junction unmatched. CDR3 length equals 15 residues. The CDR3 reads CSARPAGGPGETQYF. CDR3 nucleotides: TGCAGTGCTAGACCAGCGGGAGGGCCTGGGGAGACCCAGTACTTC.

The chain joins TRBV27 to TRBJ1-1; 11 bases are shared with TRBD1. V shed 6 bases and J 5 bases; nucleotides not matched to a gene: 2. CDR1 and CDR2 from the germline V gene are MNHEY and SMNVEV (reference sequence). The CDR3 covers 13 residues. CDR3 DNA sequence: TGTGCCAGCAGGGGACAGGGGGTGACTGAAGCTTTCTTT. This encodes CASRGQGVTEAFF.

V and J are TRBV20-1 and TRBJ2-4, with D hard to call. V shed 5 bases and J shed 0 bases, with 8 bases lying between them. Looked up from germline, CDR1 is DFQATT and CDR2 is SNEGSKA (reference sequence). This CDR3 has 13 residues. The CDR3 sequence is CSALVLAKNIQYF. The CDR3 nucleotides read TGCAGTGCTTTGGTGTTAGCCAAAAACATTCAGTACTTC.

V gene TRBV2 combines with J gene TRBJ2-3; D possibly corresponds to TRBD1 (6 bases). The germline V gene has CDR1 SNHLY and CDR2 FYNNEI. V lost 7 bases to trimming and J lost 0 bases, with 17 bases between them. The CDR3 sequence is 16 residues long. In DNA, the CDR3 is TGTGCCAGCACACTACAGGGTTGGGGCAGCACAGATACGCAGTATTTT. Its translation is CASTLQGWGSTDTQYF.

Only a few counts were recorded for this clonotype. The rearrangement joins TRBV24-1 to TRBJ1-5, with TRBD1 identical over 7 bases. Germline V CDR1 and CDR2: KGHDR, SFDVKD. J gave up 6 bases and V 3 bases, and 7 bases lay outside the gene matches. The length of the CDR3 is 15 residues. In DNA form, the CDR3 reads TGTGCCACCAGTGATCCAGGGGGAAGGGGTCAGCCCCAGCATTTT. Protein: CATSDPGGRGQPQHF.

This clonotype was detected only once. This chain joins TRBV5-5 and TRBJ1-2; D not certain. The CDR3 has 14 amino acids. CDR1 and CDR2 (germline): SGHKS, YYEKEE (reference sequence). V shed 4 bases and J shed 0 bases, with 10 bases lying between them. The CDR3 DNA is TGTGCCAGCAGCCCCTCTTTATCTAACTATGGCTACACCTTC. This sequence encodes CASSPSLSNYGYTF.